The 19 T cell receptor beta chains reported below all come from one sample, sequenced in a study of blood T cell repertoires in COVID-19. The method was immunoSEQ multiplex PCR; TCRdb's version includes in-frame clones alone and lacks a portion of them. The table lists 250,000 to 300,000 clones, 88% of them singletons, with about 11% in the top ten. Material for sequencing was peripheral blood. Receptor source: a woman aged 25-40 years with COVID-19, enrolled during active disease.

The genes are TRBV24-1 and TRBJ2-3; no clear D. Trimming shortened V by 0 bases and J by 10 bases, and 13 bases separated the two germline ends. The germline V gene encodes CDR1 KGHDR and CDR2 SFDVKD. The CDR3 covers 14 residues. CDR3 loop: CATSDLLTGEAQYF. For the CDR3, the DNA is TGTGCCACCAGTGATTTGCTGACCGGCGAGGCGCAGTATTTT.

This clone was detected once. The genes are TRBV6-2 or TRBV6-3 and TRBJ2-1, with D tentatively TRBD1 (6 bases). The CDR3 sequence is 15 residues long. Trimming left V 6 bases short and J 3 bases short, with 15 bases between. The germline CDR1 and CDR2 sequences are MNHEY and SVGEGT. The CDR3 coding sequence is TGTGCCAGCAGCCCGGGACACACTTTCTACAATGAGCAGTTCTTC. This codes for CASSPGHTFYNEQFF.

The chain recombines TRBV11-3 with TRBJ2-5, with 8 bases identical to TRBD2. The germline CDR1 and CDR2 sequences are SGHNT and YENEEA. CDR3 size: 14 residues. V trimming: 5 bases; J trimming: 5 bases; junction bases outside the gene matches: 7. The CDR3 reads CASSLGGGAETQYF. The CDR3 bases are TGTGCCAGCAGCCTCGGGGGGGGTGCGGAGACCCAGTACTTC.

J is TRBJ2-7 and V is TRBV6-2 or TRBV6-3; 11 bases fit TRBD2. With V trimmed by 5 bases and J by 2 bases, 5 bases remained unmatched. The CDR3 runs 15 residues. CDR1 is MNHEY and CDR2 is SVGEGT in the germline V gene. In nucleotides, the CDR3 is TGTGCCAGCAGTGTCACTAGCGGGAGACCCTACGAGCAGTACTTC. Its translation: CASSVTSGRPYEQYF.

The chain uses TRBV28 and TRBJ1-2; TRBD1 agrees at 9 bases. Germline CDR1 reads MDHEN; CDR2 reads SYDVKM. The CDR3 runs to 12 residues. J gave up 4 bases and V 8 bases, and 2 bases lay outside the gene matches. The CDR3: CASGTGFYGYTF. As DNA, the CDR3 is TGTGCCAGCGGGACAGGGTTCTATGGCTACACCTTC.

This chain connects TRBV6-6 to TRBJ2-7; possible D gene TRBD2, 6 bases. This CDR3 is built from 14 residues. Germline CDR1 reads MNHNY; CDR2 reads SVGAGI (reference sequence). The ends were cut back, 6 bases at V and 1 base at J, with 13 bases in the middle. The CDR3, as DNA: TGTGCCAGCAGGAAGGAAGGAGGGTCCTACGAGCAGTACTTC. It encodes CASRKEGGSYEQYF.

The chain employs TRBV5-1 and TRBJ2-3, with a possible D match to TRBD2 (5 bases). Germline V gene sequence: CDR1 SGHRS, CDR2 YFSETQ. The CDR3 runs 16 residues. Trimming took 5 bases from V and 2 from J, leaving 18 bases between them. The CDR3 DNA reads TGCGCCAGCAGACTGGGTAGCGCAGCGAACACAGATACGCAGTATTTT. Its translation is CASRLGSAANTDTQYF.

The V and J genes are TRBV5-6 and TRBJ2-5; no clear D gene. Trimming shortened V by 2 bases and J by 6 bases, and 8 bases separated the two germline ends. Germline assignment: CDR1 SGHDT and CDR2 YYEEEE. The CDR3 runs 12 residues. DNA of the CDR3: TGTGCCAGCAGCTTTGCCCAGAAGACCCAGTACTTC. Translated: CASSFAQKTQYF.

The genes are TRBV21-1 and TRBJ2-6; no DNA check was done on the table's D call, TRBD1. TRBV21-1 corresponds to a pseudogene. This CDR3 is 14 amino acids long. Written as DNA, the CDR3 is TGTGCCAGCAACAGGATGGGCTGGGCCAACGTCCTGACTTTC. Amino acids: CASNRMGWANVLTF.

CDR3 DNA sequence: TGTGCCAGCAGTCGGGACAGGGGCACCTTCCTAGGCGGCTACACCTTC. It is translated as CASSRDRGTFLGGYTF. This sequence joins TRBV28 and TRBJ1-2; the match to TRBD1 covers 10 bases. There are 16 residues in the CDR3. Trimming at V came to 5 bases and at J to 8 bases, leaving 14 bases not matched to a gene. The germline CDR1 and CDR2 sequences are MDHEN and SYDVKM.

The chain carries TRBV2 and TRBJ1-2; D unclear. This CDR3 contains 13 residues. Deletions cut 5 bases from V and 8 bases from J, with 15 bases between. Germline V CDR1 and CDR2: SNHLY, FYNNEI. The CDR3 reads CASSSGESRGYTF. The CDR3 DNA reads TGTGCCAGCAGTTCCGGGGAGTCCCGGGGCTACACCTTC.

The chain employs TRBV5-5 and TRBJ1-2, with D possibly TRBD1 on 6 matching bases. Trimming removed 3 bases from V and 2 bases from J, with 8 bases in between. Germline values: CDR1 SGHKS, CDR2 YYEKEE (reference sequence). The CDR3 loop spans 13 amino acids. This CDR3 is CASSSGQNYGYTF. In nucleotides, the CDR3 is TGTGCCAGCAGCTCCGGACAGAACTATGGCTACACCTTC.

This clone was seen a few times. The CDR3, as DNA: TGTGCCAGCAGCAGGAATAGCAATCAGCCCCAGCATTTT. Translating it yields CASSRNSNQPQHF. This chain connects TRBV6-5 to TRBJ1-5; the D is unclear. The CDR3 loop spans 13 amino acids. V was clipped by 6 bases and J by 0 bases, with 6 bases between them. Germline V lookup: CDR1 MNHEY, CDR2 SVGAGI.

The chain carries TRBV28 and TRBJ2-4; no definite D call. The length of the CDR3 is 14 residues. V dropped 5 bases and J dropped 0 bases, with 8 bases sitting between them. From germline, CDR1 is MDHEN and CDR2 SYDVKM. The CDR3 here is CASSATIAKNIQYF. Written as DNA, the CDR3 is TGTGCCAGCAGTGCGACAATAGCCAAAAACATTCAGTACTTC.

A note on this clone: One end of the junction is discordant with germline, which a read error may explain. In nucleotides, the CDR3 is TGTGCCACCAGTAGAGACGGGACCTACGAGCAGTACTTC. Protein: CATSRDGTYEQYF. The V call is TRBV6-5, the J call TRBJ2-7; the D gene is possibly TRBD2 (5 bases). CDR1 and CDR2 from the germline V gene are MNHEY and SVGAGI. This CDR3 is built from 13 residues.

The chain carries TRBV24-1 and TRBJ2-4, with D tentatively TRBD1 (6 bases). The V gene's germline CDR1 is KGHDR and CDR2 SFDVKD. The V and J ends lost 4 bases and 7 bases respectively, with 7 bases between them. The CDR3 consists of 12 residues. The CDR3 bases are TGTGCCACCAGTGACAGGGGTAACATTCAGTACTTC. Translation gives CATSDRGNIQYF.

The J gene is TRBJ1-4, the V gene TRBV23-1, with 12 bases aligning to TRBD1. TRBV23-1 has ORF status, its function being uncertain. V was pared by 8 bases and J by 5 bases, with 6 bases of the junction left unmatched. The CDR3 length is 15 residues. The CDR3: CASLRDRGRNEKLFF. CDR3 nucleotides: TGCGCCAGCCTGCGGGACAGGGGGCGGAATGAAAAACTGTTTTTT.

V and J are TRBV9 and TRBJ1-2, with D perhaps matching TRBD1 (6 bases). The CDR3 has 14 residues. V was pared by 0 bases and J by 1 base, with 7 bases between. Germline CDR1 is SGDLS and CDR2 is YYNGEE. The CDR3 DNA reads as TGTGCCAGCAGCGTAGAGGACAGTAACTATGGCTACACCTTC. This encodes CASSVEDSNYGYTF.

The chain carries TRBV5-1 and TRBJ2-1; TRBD2 matches at 14 bases. There are 17 residues in the CDR3. Germline values: CDR1 SGHRS, CDR2 YFSETQ. V dropped 3 bases and J dropped 4; count of bases not matched to a gene: 6. CDR3 DNA: TGCGCCAGCAGCTGGGGGACTAGCGGGAGTTTTTACAATGAGCAGTTCTTC. Translation: CASSWGTSGSFYNEQFF.